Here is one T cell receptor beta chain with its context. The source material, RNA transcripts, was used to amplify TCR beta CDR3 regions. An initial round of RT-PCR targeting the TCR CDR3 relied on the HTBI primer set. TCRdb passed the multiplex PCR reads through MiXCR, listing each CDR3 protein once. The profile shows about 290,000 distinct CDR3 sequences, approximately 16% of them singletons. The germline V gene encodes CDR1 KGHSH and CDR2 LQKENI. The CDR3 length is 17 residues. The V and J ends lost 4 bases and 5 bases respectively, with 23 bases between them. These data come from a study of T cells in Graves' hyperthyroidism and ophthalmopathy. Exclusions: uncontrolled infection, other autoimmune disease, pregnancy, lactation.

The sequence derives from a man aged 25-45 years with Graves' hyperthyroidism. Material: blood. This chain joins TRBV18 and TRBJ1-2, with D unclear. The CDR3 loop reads CASSLNYDGSEGYGYTF. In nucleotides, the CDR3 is TGTGCCAGCTCACTAAACTACGACGGGAGCGAGGGATATGGCTACACCTTC.